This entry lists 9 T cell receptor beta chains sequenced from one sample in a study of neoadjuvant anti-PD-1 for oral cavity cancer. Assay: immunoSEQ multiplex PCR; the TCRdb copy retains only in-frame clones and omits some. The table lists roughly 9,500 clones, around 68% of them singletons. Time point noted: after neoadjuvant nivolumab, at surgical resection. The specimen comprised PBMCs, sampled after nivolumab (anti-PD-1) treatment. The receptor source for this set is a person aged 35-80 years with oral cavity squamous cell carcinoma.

The CDR3 region is CAISESSGTGGFGLYEQYF. CDR3 nucleotide sequence: TGTGCCATCAGTGAATCGTCCGGGACAGGGGGATTCGGGCTCTACGAGCAGTACTTC. The chain couples TRBV10-3 to TRBJ2-7, with 11 bases aligning to TRBD1. Germline values: CDR1 ENHRY, CDR2 SYGVKD. CDR3 size: 19 residues. Trimming removed 3 bases from V and 3 bases from J; junction bases left unmatched: 16.

The DNA for the CDR3 is TGTGCCAGCAGCTTAACTCCTTGGAACACTGAAGCTTTCTTT. Its protein product is CASSLTPWNTEAFF. J is TRBJ1-1 and V is TRBV27; no clear D. The V gene's germline CDR1 is MNHEY and CDR2 SMNVEV (reference sequence). This CDR3 comprises 14 residues. V was shortened by 6 bases and J by 1 base, with 12 bases between the two germline ends.

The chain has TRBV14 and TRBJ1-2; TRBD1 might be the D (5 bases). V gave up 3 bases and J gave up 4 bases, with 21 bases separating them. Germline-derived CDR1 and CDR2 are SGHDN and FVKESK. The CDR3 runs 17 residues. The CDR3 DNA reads TGTGCCAGCAGCCAGGGGGGAACAGGACTATTCTCCTATGGCTACACCTTC. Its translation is CASSQGGTGLFSYGYTF.

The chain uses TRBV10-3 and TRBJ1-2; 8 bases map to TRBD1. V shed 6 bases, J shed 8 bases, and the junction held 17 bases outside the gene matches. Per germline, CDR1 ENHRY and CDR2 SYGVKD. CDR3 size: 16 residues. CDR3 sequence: CAISLTGGVSREGYTF. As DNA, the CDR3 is TGTGCCATCAGCCTTACAGGGGGTGTCTCTCGTGAGGGCTACACCTTC.

The DNA for the CDR3 is TGTGCCAGCAGCCAAGACCTAGTTAATGAGCAGTTCTTC. It codes for CASSQDLVNEQFF. V and J are TRBV14 and TRBJ2-1, with unresolved D. CDR3 length: 13 amino acids. Trimming stripped 0 bases from V and 7 bases from J, with 7 bases between. Germline V gene sequence: CDR1 SGHDN, CDR2 FVKESK.

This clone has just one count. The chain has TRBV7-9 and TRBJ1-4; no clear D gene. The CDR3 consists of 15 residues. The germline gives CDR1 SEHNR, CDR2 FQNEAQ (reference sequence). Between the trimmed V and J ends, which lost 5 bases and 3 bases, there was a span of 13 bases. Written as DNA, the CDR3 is TGTGCCAGCAGCCCAGGAGAGGGTTCTAATGAAAAACTGTTTTTT. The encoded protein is CASSPGEGSNEKLFF.

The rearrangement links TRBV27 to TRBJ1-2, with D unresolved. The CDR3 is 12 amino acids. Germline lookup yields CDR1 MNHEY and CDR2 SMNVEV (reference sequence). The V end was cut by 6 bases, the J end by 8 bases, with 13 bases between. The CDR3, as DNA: TGTGCCAGCAGCTTCCGCGGTAGGGGCTACACCTTC. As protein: CASSFRGRGYTF.

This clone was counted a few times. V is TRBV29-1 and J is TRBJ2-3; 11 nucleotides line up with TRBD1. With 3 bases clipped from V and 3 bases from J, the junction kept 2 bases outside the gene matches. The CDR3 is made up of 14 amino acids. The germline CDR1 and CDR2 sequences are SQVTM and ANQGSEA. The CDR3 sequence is CSVEGQGVTDTQYF. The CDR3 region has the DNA TGCAGCGTTGAGGGACAGGGGGTTACAGATACGCAGTATTTT.

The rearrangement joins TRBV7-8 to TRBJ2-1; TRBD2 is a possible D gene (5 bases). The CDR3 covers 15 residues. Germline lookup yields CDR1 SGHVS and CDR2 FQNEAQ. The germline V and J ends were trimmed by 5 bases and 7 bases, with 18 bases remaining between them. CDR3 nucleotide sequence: TGTGCCAGCAGCCAACGCTTGGGGAGCGATAATGAGCAGTTCTTC. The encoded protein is CASSQRLGSDNEQFF.